The 14 T cell receptor beta chains below were found in one sample sequenced in a study of post-analysis software for immune sequencing data. These TCRs are of unknown antigen specificity. Unique molecular identifiers were built into the TCR beta cDNA libraries. TCRdb passed the PCR reads through MiXCR, listing each CDR3 protein once. The repertoire holds about 820,000 distinct CDR3 sequences, with 53% as singletons. Study outcomes and limitations: Elevated frequency relative to controls characterized several TRBV segments in patients, TRBV5-6, TRBV5-1 and TRBV20-1 among them.

The sample consisted of blood. Source of these receptors: a girl aged 5-17 years with multiple sclerosis.

This clonotype was detected only a few times. The chain combines TRBV10-3 with TRBJ2-7, with TRBD1 matching over 8 bases. The ends lost 11 bases at V and 3 bases at J; junction bases unmatched: 6. This CDR3 is built from 12 residues. The V gene's germline CDR1 is ENHRY and CDR2 SYGVKD. In nucleotides, the CDR3 is TGTGCCGCCAGGACAGGGAGCTACGAGCAGTACTTC. Its translation: CAARTGSYEQYF.

This clonotype was seen more than once but under ten times. The chain couples TRBV18 to TRBJ2-3; TRBD2 agrees at 7 bases. J lost 6 bases, V lost 1 base, and 7 bases had no gene match. Germline-derived CDR1 and CDR2 are KGHSH and LQKENI. The CDR3 contains 15 residues. CDR3 loop: CASSPLASGTDTQYF. DNA for the CDR3: TGTGCCAGCTCACCACTTGCAAGCGGGACGGATACGCAGTATTTT.

This chain uses TRBV5-4 with TRBJ2-3, with D possibly TRBD2 on 7 matching bases. Germline lookup yields CDR1 SGHNT and CDR2 YYREEE (reference sequence). This CDR3 is 14 amino acids long. V was cut by 3 bases and J by 4 bases, with 12 bases left in between. The CDR3 nucleotides are TGTGCCAGCAGCTGGATCGGGGGGCCAGATACGCAGTATTTT. Translating it yields CASSWIGGPDTQYF.

J is TRBJ2-4 and V is TRBV5-1, with a weak D call TRBD2 (6 bases). Gene TRBJ2-7 matches the end of the DNA better, so the J call may be wrong. The CDR3 contains 12 residues. Germline V gene data show CDR1 as SGHRS and CDR2 as YFSETQ. The CDR3: CASIGGDGEQYF. The CDR3 bases are TGCGCCAGCATCGGGGGAGACGGCGAGCAGTACTTC.

This clonotype was counted only a few times. CDR3 DNA: TGTGCCAGCAGCTTACCTGGACTAGCGGGAGGACGGGAGCAGTTCTTC. Amino acid sequence: CASSLPGLAGGREQFF. V and J are TRBV7-9 and TRBJ2-1; TRBD2 aligns across 14 bases. Unmatched junction bases numbered 7, after V lost 2 bases and J lost 10 bases. This CDR3 region has 16 residues. CDR1 is SEHNR, CDR2 FQNEAQ, per germline (reference sequence).

This chain uses TRBV7-9 with TRBJ2-7; 9 nucleotides match TRBD1. Looked up from germline, CDR1 is SEHNR and CDR2 is FQNEAQ (reference sequence). J was trimmed by 11 bases and V by 5 bases; bases with no gene match: 16. The CDR3 runs to 15 residues. The CDR3 DNA sequence: TGTGCCAGCAGCCTACGGGACAGGGCAGACAGTGAGGAGTACTTC. Protein: CASSLRDRADSEEYF.

V and J are TRBV7-3 and TRBJ1-2, with 10 positions matching TRBD1. With V trimmed by 5 bases and J by 5 bases, 11 bases remained unmatched. This CDR3 spans 16 amino acids. The germline CDR1 and CDR2 sequences are SGHTA and FQGTGA. Here the CDR3 DNA reads TGTGCCAGCAGCGCGGCCGGGACAGGGGAGGGATATGGCTACACCTTC. Translated: CASSAAGTGEGYGYTF.

This rearrangement joins TRBV20-1 to TRBJ2-5, with a tentative D call TRBD2 (5 bases). Trimming took off 5 bases at V and 2 bases at J, with 9 bases between the two ends. Per germline, CDR1 DFQATT and CDR2 SNEGSKA (reference sequence). The CDR3 extends over 12 amino acids. The CDR3 reads CSAGELQETQYF. The CDR3 coding sequence is TGCAGTGCTGGGGAGCTACAAGAGACCCAGTACTTC.

V gene TRBV9 combines with J gene TRBJ1-2; 8 nucleotides match TRBD1. The ends lost 3 bases at V and 5 bases at J; junction bases unmatched: 6. This CDR3 region has 14 residues. Per the germline V gene, CDR1 is SGDLS and CDR2 is YYNGEE. CDR3 DNA: TGTGCCAGCAGCGGCGGGACAGGCCTTTATGGCTACACCTTC. As protein: CASSGGTGLYGYTF.

This clonotype turned up a few times. This chain joins TRBV10-3 and TRBJ2-4; 7 nucleotides line up with TRBD1. CDR3 length: 17 amino acids. The V and J ends lost 0 bases and 1 base, in that order; junction bases with no gene match: 6. Germline lookup yields CDR1 ENHRY and CDR2 SYGVKD. CDR3 bases: TGTGCCATCAGTGAGTCGGGGACAGTTTTTGCCAAAAACATTCAGTACTTC. It encodes CAISESGTVFAKNIQYF.

The chain joins TRBV29-1 to TRBJ2-7; 7 nucleotides line up with TRBD2. Germline CDR1 SQVTM, CDR2 ANQGSEA. CDR3 length equals 14 residues. The V gene end was trimmed by 6 bases and the J gene end by 1 base; junction bases not matched to a gene: 9. The CDR3 reads CSVGLAVRSYEQYF. In DNA, the CDR3 is TGCAGCGTGGGCCTAGCGGTAAGATCCTACGAGCAGTACTTC.

This chain uses TRBV6-5 with TRBJ2-5; 8 bases agree with TRBD1. Germline assignment: CDR1 MNHEY and CDR2 SVGAGI. The V gene end was trimmed by 4 bases and the J gene end by 4 bases; junction bases not matched to a gene: 5. CDR3 size: 14 residues. The CDR3 loop reads CASSSDRVGETQYF. The DNA of the CDR3 is TGTGCCAGCAGTTCGGACAGGGTGGGAGAGACCCAGTACTTC.

The V and J genes are TRBV3-1 and TRBJ1-1; tentatively, D is TRBD1 (5 bases). CDR1 is LGHDT and CDR2 is YNNKEL in the germline V gene (reference sequence). Deletions cut 0 bases from V and 10 bases from J, with 18 bases between. CDR3 length: 15 amino acids. The CDR3 here is CASSQELKGRQRAFF. The CDR3, as DNA: TGTGCCAGCAGCCAAGAACTGAAGGGGAGGCAGCGAGCTTTCTTT.

The chain joins TRBV20-1 to TRBJ2-7; D not certain. CDR3 size: 12 residues. Germline V gene sequence: CDR1 DFQATT, CDR2 SNEGSKA (reference sequence). Deletions cut 0 bases from V and 3 bases from J, with 6 bases between. Written as DNA, the CDR3 is TGCAGTGCTAGAGAATCCGTCTACGAGCAGTACTTC. Encoded protein: CSARESVYEQYF.